Listed below are T cell receptor beta chains from one sample, sequenced in a study of T cells in Graves' hyperthyroidism and ophthalmopathy. TCRdb passed the multiplex PCR reads through MiXCR, listing each CDR3 protein once. The repertoire holds around 340,000 distinct CDR3 sequences, with about a sixth as singletons. The source material was blood. These receptor sequences come from a woman in her 30s with Graves' hyperthyroidism that later progressed to Graves' ophthalmopathy. CDR3s include the opening cysteine and the closing phenylalanine or tryptophan. A D gene is named only where the DNA matches it firmly. Where a row states a size, it is once, few, many or the class of an expanded clone; other rows omit it.

v_gene	abundance	j_gene	d_gene	CDR3nt	CDR3aa
TRBV5-1	few	TRBJ2-7	TRBD1	TGCGCCAGCAGCTTGCTGGGACAGAGCTCCTACGAGCAGTACTTC	CASSLLGQSSYEQYF
TRBV3-1	many	TRBJ1-1	-	TGTGCCAGCAGCCAAGATTCCGCAGTTCGCGCTTTCTTT	CASSQDSAVRAFF
TRBV11-1	many	TRBJ2-7	TRBD1	TGTGCCAGCAGCCATTCCACTGACAGGGACTCCTACGAGCAGTACTTC	CASSHSTDRDSYEQYF
TRBV6-2/TRBV6-3	many	TRBJ1-6	-	TGTGCCAGCAGTTGGACTCCTAATTCACCCCTCCACTTT	CASSWTPNSPLHF
TRBV2	many	TRBJ1-2	-	TGTGCCAGTAATGGACAGTCCTATGGCTACACCTTC	CASNGQSYGYTF
TRBV11-2	many	TRBJ1-4	-	TGTGCCAGCAGCCAAGGAGGAGTAGGATCCAATGAAAAACTGTTTTTT	CASSQGGVGSNEKLFF
TRBV10-3	many	TRBJ2-7	-	TGTGCCATCAGTGGCGCAGGGGCCTACGAGCAGTACTTC	CAISGAGAYEQYF
TRBV11-2	many	TRBJ2-7	-	TGTGCCAGCAGCTTAGGGCCCTCCCGTTCCTACGAGCAGTACTTC	CASSLGPSRSYEQYF
TRBV19	many	TRBJ1-3	-	TGTGCCACCCGAGGGCGGTCCGGCTCTGGAAACACCATATATTTT	CATRGRSGSGNTIYF
TRBV5-6	many	TRBJ2-1	-	TGTGCCAGCAGCCATGGACTAGGGGGTGAGCAGTTCTTC	CASSHGLGGEQFF
TRBV4-1	few	TRBJ2-7	TRBD2	TGCGCCAGCAGCCCGAAACTAGCGGGGTCCTACGAGCAGTACTTC	CASSPKLAGSYEQYF
TRBV20-1	many	TRBJ2-7	TRBD1	TGCAGTGCTAGGCCAGGGACAGGGGACGGCTACGAGCAGTACTTC	CSARPGTGDGYEQYF
TRBV7-2	-	TRBJ2-7	TRBD1	TGTGCCAGCAGCTTAGGAGACAGGGGCTCCTACGAGCAGTACTTC	CASSLGDRGSYEQYF
TRBV5-1	few	TRBJ2-1	-	TGCGCCAGCAGCTGGGGGGGAGACAGGGAACAGTTCTTC	CASSWGGDREQFF
TRBV28	few	TRBJ2-7	-	TGTGCCACCATGGCCCTTCTCTACGAGCAGTACTTC	CATMALLYEQYF
TRBV7-9	few	TRBJ1-1	-	TGTGCCAGCAGCTCCTCGGGGAAGCGGGGGGGCACTGAAGCTTTCTTT	CASSSSGKRGGTEAFF
TRBV11-2	many	TRBJ1-1	-	TGTGCCAGCAGCGCCACTCAGGGCACTGAAGCTTTCTTT	CASSATQGTEAFF
TRBV19	many	TRBJ2-3	-	TGTGCCAGTAGTGTGGGGGGTCGGACCACAGATACGCAGTATTTT	CASSVGGRTTDTQYF
TRBV20-1	few	TRBJ1-2	-	TGCAGTGCCCTGGAAGTGGGGGCGGGGGACTATGGCTACACCTTC	CSALEVGAGDYGYTF
TRBV10-2	-	TRBJ1-2	-	TGCGCCAGCAACAGTTTTACGGGTCTAGATGGCTACACCTTC	CASNSFTGLDGYTF
TRBV28	many	TRBJ1-5	-	TGTGCCAGCAGTTTGCGAAACTGGCGACAGGTGAACAATCAGCCCCAGCATTTT	CASSLRNWRQVNNQPQHF